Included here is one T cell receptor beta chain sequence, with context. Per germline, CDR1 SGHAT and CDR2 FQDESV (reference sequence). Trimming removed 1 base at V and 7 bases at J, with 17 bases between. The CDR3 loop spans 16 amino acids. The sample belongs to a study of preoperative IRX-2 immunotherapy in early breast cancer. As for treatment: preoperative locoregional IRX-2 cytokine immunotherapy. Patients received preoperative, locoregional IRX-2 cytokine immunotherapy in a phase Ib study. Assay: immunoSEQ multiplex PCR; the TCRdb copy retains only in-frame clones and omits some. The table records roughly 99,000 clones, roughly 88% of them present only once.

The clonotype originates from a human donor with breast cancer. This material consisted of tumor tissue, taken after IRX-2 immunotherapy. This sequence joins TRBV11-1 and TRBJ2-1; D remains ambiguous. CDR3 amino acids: CASSLERRSRLNEQFF. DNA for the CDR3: TGTGCCAGCAGCTTAGAGAGGCGGTCTAGGTTGAATGAGCAGTTCTTC.